This T cell receptor beta chain was observed in a study of blood T cell repertoires in COVID-19. Generated by immunoSEQ multiplex PCR, the TCRdb table keeps only in-frame clones and is missing some. Of a few hundred thousand clones listed, 85% to 90% are singletons. Worth noting for this clone: The junction differs from germline at one of its ends, possibly a read error.

Individuals drawn from approximately 22 US areas were roughly 18 to 100 years old. Germline assignment: CDR1 MDHEN and CDR2 SYDVKM. This CDR3 region has 14 residues. Sequenced input: PBMCs or T cells enriched from blood (not recorded which). The rearrangement links TRBV28 to TRBJ2-3; D is possibly TRBD1 (5 bases). The sequence was collected from a young man who had recovered from COVID-19. The CDR3 coding sequence is TGTGCCAGCAGTCCTTATTCCACCACAGGTACGCAGTATTTT. Its protein is CASSPYSTTGTQYF.